These T cell receptor beta chains were read from a single sample in a study of T cell responses to AZD1222 COVID-19 vaccine. Using immunoSEQ multiplex PCR, the repertoire was profiled, and TCRdb retains in-frame clones only, with some absent. Among approximately 160,000 clones listed, more than 85% were seen once. The starting material was peripheral blood, obtained on day 0 of AZD1222 vaccination. Receptors were obtained from an adult in good health. Each CDR3 is given with its conserved first and last residue. The D gene is left open where the match is weak. A row's size may be missing; if present it is once, few, many or a size class.

CASSFRTGANVLTF | TGTGCCAGCAGCTTCCGAACTGGGGCCAACGTCCTGACTTTC | TRBV3-1/TRBV3-2 | . | . | TRBJ2-6
CFIQGPNYGYTF | TGCTTCATACAGGGACCTAACTATGGCTACACCTTC | TRBV28 | . | once | TRBJ1-2
CASSLVADSNTEAFF | TGCGCCAGCAGCTTGGTTGCGGACTCGAACACTGAAGCTTTCTTT | TRBV5-1 | . | . | TRBJ1-1
CASSPRGGGPSYEQYF | TGTGCCAGCAGCCCCAGGGGGGGTGGACCCTCCTACGAGCAGTACTTC | TRBV7-2 | . | . | TRBJ2-7
CASSYGRRGNQPQHF | TGTGCCAGCAGTTACGGAAGGAGGGGAAATCAGCCCCAGCATTTT | TRBV6-6 | . | . | TRBJ1-5
CASSDRGHSYTF | TGTGCCAGCAGTGACAGGGGGCACAGCTACACCTTC | TRBV12-3/TRBV12-4 | TRBD1 | . | TRBJ1-2
CASSGLAGEDTQYF | TGTGCCAGCAGTGGACTAGCGGGTGAAGATACGCAGTATTTT | TRBV2 | TRBD2 | . | TRBJ2-3
CASSSPGGRGSSYNEQFF | TGTGCCAGCAGCTCCCCCGGAGGGAGAGGAAGCTCCTACAATGAGCAGTTCTTC | TRBV7-8 | . | . | TRBJ2-1
CASANRGPAGNEKLFF | TGTGCTAGTGCTAACAGGGGACCCGCGGGTAATGAAAAACTGTTTTTT | TRBV12-5 | TRBD1 | . | TRBJ1-4
CASSEQGSETQYF | TGTGCCAGTAGTGAGCAAGGGAGCGAGACCCAGTACTTC | TRBV19 | . | . | TRBJ2-5
CASSAGGVRPLHF | TGTGCCAGCAGTGCCGGGGGGGTCCGACCCCTCCACTTT | TRBV2 | . | . | TRBJ1-6
CASSVGVSRSYNEQFF | TGTGCCAGCAGCGTAGGAGTCTCCCGCTCCTACAATGAGCAGTTCTTC | TRBV9 | . | once | TRBJ2-1
CAWTRTGRGNTIYF | TGTGCCTGGACTCGAACAGGGAGAGGAAACACCATATATTTT | TRBV30 | . | . | TRBJ1-3
CASSLDSSGNTIYF | TGTGCCAGCAGCTTAGACAGCTCTGGAAACACCATATATTTT | TRBV11-3 | . | . | TRBJ1-3
CASSPQTGHDQPQHF | TGTGCCAGCTCCCCCCAGACAGGCCACGATCAGCCCCAGCATTTT | TRBV18 | . | . | TRBJ1-5
CASSLKAAINQPQHF | TGTGCCAGCAGTTTAAAGGCAGCGATCAATCAGCCCCAGCATTTT | TRBV27 | . | . | TRBJ1-5
CASKEQTYRTNQPQHF | TGTGCCAGCAAAGAACAGACCTACAGAACCAATCAGCCCCAGCATTTT | TRBV6-6 | . | once | TRBJ1-5
CASSPTMAGANTGELFF | TGTGCCAGCTCACCAACTATGGCGGGGGCGAACACCGGGGAGCTGTTTTTT | TRBV18 | TRBD2 | . | TRBJ2-2
CASSKHLGANEKLFF | TGTGCCAGCAGCAAGCATCTGGGGGCTAATGAAAAACTGTTTTTT | TRBV3-1/TRBV3-2 | . | . | TRBJ1-4
CSVHSGTRELFF | TGCAGCGTTCATTCCGGGACAAGGGAGCTGTTTTTT | TRBV29-1 | . | . | TRBJ2-2
CASRARLSSTGELFF | TGTGCCAGCAGAGCCCGCCTATCTTCCACCGGGGAGCTGTTTTTT | TRBV2 | . | . | TRBJ2-2
CASSQDLSPWYGYTF | TGTGCCAGCAGCCAAGATCTCTCACCTTGGTATGGCTACACCTTC | TRBV4-2 | . | . | TRBJ1-2
CAISVEAGRTYEQYF | TGTGCCATCAGTGTCGAAGCGGGGCGAACCTACGAGCAGTACTTC | TRBV10-3 | TRBD2 | . | TRBJ2-7
CASTPRRGHGNQPQHF | TGTGCCAGTACTCCCCGCAGGGGGCACGGCAATCAGCCCCAGCATTTT | TRBV19 | TRBD1 | . | TRBJ1-5
CASSLSETQYF | TGTGCCAGCAGTTTATCTGAGACCCAGTACTTC | TRBV28 | . | few | TRBJ2-5
CASSPGPWGSSGYGYTF | TGTGCCAGCAGCCCAGGGCCCTGGGGATCTTCTGGCTATGGCTACACCTTC | TRBV5-8 | . | . | TRBJ1-2
CASSQRRGYTF | TGTGCCAGCAGTCAGCGACGAGGCTACACCTTC | TRBV12-3/TRBV12-4 | . | . | TRBJ1-2
CAIKGGQNTEAFF | TGTGCCATCAAGGGGGGCCAGAACACTGAAGCTTTCTTT | TRBV10-3 | . | . | TRBJ1-1
CASSYLQGKNTEAFF | TGTGCCAGCAGCTACTTACAGGGCAAGAACACTGAAGCTTTCTTT | TRBV5-6 | . | few | TRBJ1-1
CASSQGEGLTEAFF | TGTGCCAGCAGCCAAGGGGAGGGTTTGACTGAAGCTTTCTTT | TRBV3-1/TRBV3-2 | . | few | TRBJ1-1
CASSLFPAGGELFF | TGTGCCAGCAGTTTATTTCCGGCTGGCGGGGAGCTGTTTTTT | TRBV28 | . | . | TRBJ2-2
CASSLTGQGVERAFF | TGTGCCAGCAGCTTGACCGGACAGGGGGTTGAGAGGGCTTTCTTT | TRBV5-5 | TRBD1 | . | TRBJ1-1
CASNVRQGFYEQYF | TGTGCCAGCAACGTCCGACAGGGGTTCTACGAGCAGTACTTC | TRBV2 | TRBD1 | once | TRBJ2-7
CASSLQPESSYEQYF | TGCGCCAGCAGCTTACAGCCAGAAAGCTCCTACGAGCAGTACTTC | TRBV5-1 | . | . | TRBJ2-7
CASTKQGDSTEAFF | TGTGCCAGCACCAAACAGGGGGATAGCACTGAAGCTTTCTTT | TRBV21-1 | . | . | TRBJ1-1
CASSLSTGLIYGYTF | TGTGCCAGCAGTTTGAGTACTGGACTGATCTATGGCTACACCTTC | TRBV28 | . | . | TRBJ1-2
CASRRTGEAEAFF | TGCGCCAGCAGGAGAACAGGGGAGGCTGAAGCTTTCTTT | TRBV4-1 | TRBD1 | . | TRBJ1-1
CATSDLHLLTYKNIQYF | TGTGCCACCAGTGATTTGCATCTGTTGACGTATAAAAACATTCAGTACTTC | TRBV24-1 | . | . | TRBJ2-4
CASSAWGQGAPDSPLHF | TGTGCCAGCAGTGCCTGGGGCCAGGGCGCCCCCGATTCACCCCTCCACTTT | TRBV6-1 | . | . | TRBJ1-6
CASRLTGANTEAFF | TGTGCCAGCAGACTGACAGGAGCGAACACTGAAGCTTTCTTT | TRBV6-5 | . | . | TRBJ1-1
CASGTGGTGELFF | TGTGCCAGCGGGACAGGGGGCACCGGGGAGCTGTTTTTT | TRBV12-3/TRBV12-4 | TRBD1 | . | TRBJ2-2
CASKGRANTGELFF | TGTGCCAGTAAGGGCAGGGCGAACACCGGGGAGCTGTTTTTT | TRBV6-5 | . | . | TRBJ2-2
CASSARQGAPGYTF | TGTGCCAGCAGCGCAAGACAGGGGGCCCCTGGCTACACCTTC | TRBV7-2 | TRBD1 | once | TRBJ1-2
CASSEIAGGSNEQFF | TGTGCCAGCAGTGAAATAGCGGGGGGGAGCAATGAGCAGTTCTTC | TRBV6-4 | TRBD2 | . | TRBJ2-1
CASSLGIETQYF | TGTGCCAGCAGCCTGGGGATAGAGACCCAGTACTTC | TRBV5-4 | . | . | TRBJ2-5
CASSSRRGTSYGYTF | TGTGCCAGCAGCTCCCGCCGGGGCACCAGCTATGGCTACACCTTC | TRBV21-1 | . | . | TRBJ1-2
CASSWRYNTEAFF | TGCGCCAGCAGCTGGCGATACAACACTGAAGCTTTCTTT | TRBV5-1 | . | once | TRBJ1-1
CASSPQGNSPLHF | TGTGCCAGCTCACCACAGGGTAATTCACCCCTCCACTTT | TRBV18 | . | . | TRBJ1-6
CASGQAYSNQPQHF | TGTGCCAGCGGGCAGGCTTATAGCAATCAGCCCCAGCATTTT | TRBV6-5 | . | . | TRBJ1-5
CASRTGTQSYNEKLFF | TGTGCCAGCAGAACCGGGACACAAAGTTATAATGAAAAACTGTTTTTT | TRBV7-9 | . | . | TRBJ1-4
CAIRGTGTGIGYTF | TGTGCCATCAGGGGTACCGGGACAGGGATCGGCTACACCTTC | TRBV10-3 | TRBD1 | . | TRBJ1-2
CAISDPSSGGADEQYF | TGTGCCATCAGTGATCCCTCTAGCGGGGGGGCAGACGAGCAGTACTTC | TRBV10-3 | TRBD2 | . | TRBJ2-7
CASSHALTGSEQYF | TGTGCCAGCAGCCACGCACTCACAGGGAGCGAGCAGTACTTC | TRBV7-9 | . | few | TRBJ2-7
CASSVGQGGQPQHF | TGTGCCAGCAGCGTAGGACAGGGAGGACAGCCCCAGCATTTT | TRBV9 | TRBD1 | . | TRBJ1-5
CASSRGTSRSYNEQFF | TGTGCCAGCAGCCGGGGGACTAGCAGGTCCTACAATGAGCAGTTCTTC | TRBV5-4 | TRBD2 | . | TRBJ2-1
CAWSTQGTQHF | TGTGCCTGGAGTACGCAGGGGACCCAGCATTTT | TRBV30 | . | . | TRBJ1-5
CASSQDWGGTEYF | TGTGCCAGCAGCCAAGATTGGGGGGGTACCGAGTACTTC | TRBV3-1/TRBV3-2 | TRBD2 | . | TRBJ2-5
CASGYPREDGYTF | TGCGCCAGCGGCTACCCCAGGGAGGATGGCTACACCTTC | TRBV5-1 | . | . | TRBJ1-2
CASSDSGGGIYEQYF | TGTGCCAGCAGCGATAGCGGGGGGGGCATCTACGAGCAGTACTTC | TRBV13 | TRBD2 | . | TRBJ2-7
CASSLESGGRRYTF | TGTGCCAGCAGCTTAGAATCAGGAGGGCGACGCTACACCTTC | TRBV11-2 | . | . | TRBJ1-2